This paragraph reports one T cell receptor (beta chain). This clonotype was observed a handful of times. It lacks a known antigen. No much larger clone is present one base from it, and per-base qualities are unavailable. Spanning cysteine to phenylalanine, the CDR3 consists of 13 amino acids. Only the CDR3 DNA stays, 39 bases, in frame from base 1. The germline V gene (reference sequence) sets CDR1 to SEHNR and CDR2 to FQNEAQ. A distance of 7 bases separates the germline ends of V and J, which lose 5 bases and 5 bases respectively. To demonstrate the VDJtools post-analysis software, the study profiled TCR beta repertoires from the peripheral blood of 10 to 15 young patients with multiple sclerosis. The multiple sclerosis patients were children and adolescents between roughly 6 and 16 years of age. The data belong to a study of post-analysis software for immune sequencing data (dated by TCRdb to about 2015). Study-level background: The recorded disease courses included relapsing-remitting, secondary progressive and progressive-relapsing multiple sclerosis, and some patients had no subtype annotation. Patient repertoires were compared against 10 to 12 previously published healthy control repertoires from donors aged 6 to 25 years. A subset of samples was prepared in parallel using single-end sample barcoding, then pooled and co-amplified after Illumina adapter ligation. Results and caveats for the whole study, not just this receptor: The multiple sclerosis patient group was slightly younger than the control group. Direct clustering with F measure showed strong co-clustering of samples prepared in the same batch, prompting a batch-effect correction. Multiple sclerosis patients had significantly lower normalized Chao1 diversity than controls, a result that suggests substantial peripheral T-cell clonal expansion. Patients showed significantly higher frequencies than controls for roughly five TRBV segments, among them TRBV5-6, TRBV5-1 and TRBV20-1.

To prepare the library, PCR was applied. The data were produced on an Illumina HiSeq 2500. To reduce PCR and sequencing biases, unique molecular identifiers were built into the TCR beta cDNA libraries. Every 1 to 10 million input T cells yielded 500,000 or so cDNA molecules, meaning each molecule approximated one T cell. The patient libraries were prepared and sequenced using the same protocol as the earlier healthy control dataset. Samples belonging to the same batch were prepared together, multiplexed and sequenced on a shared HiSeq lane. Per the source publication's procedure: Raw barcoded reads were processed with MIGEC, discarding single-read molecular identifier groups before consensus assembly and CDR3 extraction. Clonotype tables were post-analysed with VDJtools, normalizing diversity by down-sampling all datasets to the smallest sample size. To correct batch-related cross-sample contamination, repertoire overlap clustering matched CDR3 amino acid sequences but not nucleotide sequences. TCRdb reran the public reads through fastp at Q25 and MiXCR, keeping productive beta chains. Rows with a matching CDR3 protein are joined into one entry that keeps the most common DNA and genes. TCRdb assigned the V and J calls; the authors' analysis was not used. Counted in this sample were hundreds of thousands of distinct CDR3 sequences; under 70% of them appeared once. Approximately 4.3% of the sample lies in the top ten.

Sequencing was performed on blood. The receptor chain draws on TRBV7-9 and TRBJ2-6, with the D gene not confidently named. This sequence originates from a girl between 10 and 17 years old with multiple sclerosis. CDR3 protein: CASSISRANVLTF. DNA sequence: TGTGCCAGCAGCATCTCGCGGGCCAACGTCCTGACTTTC.